Below are 2 T cell receptor beta chains sequenced from a single sample in a study of cytomegalovirus exposure and HLA in healthy donors. Primers included in the PCR were 60 Vbeta and 13 Jbeta primers. TCRdb's table, derived via immunoSEQ multiplex PCR, lists solely in-frame clones and lacks some. The sample carries under 200,000 clones, roughly four fifths recorded once. The sequenced material came from PBMCs. The receptors shown here come from a female donor in good health and CMV-seronegative.

This clone was seen just once. The chain recombines TRBV11-2 with TRBJ2-1, with TRBD2 as a possible D gene (7 bases). Trimming removed 2 bases from V and 5 bases from J, with 19 bases in between. This CDR3 contains 17 residues. Germline assignment: CDR1 SGHAT and CDR2 FQNNGV. The CDR3 spells CASSLRGTGGGNNEQFF. The CDR3 coding sequence is TGTGCCAGCAGCTTAAGGGGGACGGGAGGCGGGAACAATGAGCAGTTCTTC.

The chain links TRBV5-4 to TRBJ2-7, with 11 nucleotides matching TRBD2. The germline V gene has CDR1 SGHNT and CDR2 YYREEE (reference sequence). With 0 bases clipped from V and 4 bases from J, the junction kept 6 bases outside the gene matches. The CDR3 length is 16 residues. CDR3 nucleotide sequence: TGTGCCAGCAGCTTGGGGCTAGCGGGAGGCGGGTACGAGCAGTACTTC. This gives the protein CASSLGLAGGGYEQYF.